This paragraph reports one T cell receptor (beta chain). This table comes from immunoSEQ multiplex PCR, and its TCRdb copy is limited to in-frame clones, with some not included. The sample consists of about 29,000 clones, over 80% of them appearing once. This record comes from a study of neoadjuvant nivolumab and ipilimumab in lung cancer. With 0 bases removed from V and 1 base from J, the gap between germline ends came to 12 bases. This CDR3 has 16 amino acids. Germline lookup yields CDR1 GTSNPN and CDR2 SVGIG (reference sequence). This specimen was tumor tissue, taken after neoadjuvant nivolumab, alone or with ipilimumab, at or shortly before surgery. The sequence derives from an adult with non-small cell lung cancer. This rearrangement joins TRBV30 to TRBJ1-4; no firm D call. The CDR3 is CAWSVRGIGTNEKLFF. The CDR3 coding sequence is TGTGCCTGGAGTGTACGAGGGATTGGAACTAATGAAAAACTGTTTTTT.